This T cell receptor beta chain was found in a study of cytomegalovirus exposure and HLA in healthy donors. Points from the study as a whole: According to a later analysis, most TCR beta chains associated with CMV appeared HLA-restricted. Roughly uniform sequencing depth across donors was assumed, possibly incorrectly.

Details on this clone: The target antigen is unknown.

V was pared by 1 base and J by 14 bases, with 5 bases of the junction left unmatched. Germline V gives CDR1 LNHDA, CDR2 SQIVND (reference sequence). The CDR3 runs to 14 residues. PCR was performed using 60 Vbeta and 13 Jbeta primers. Produced via immunoSEQ multiplex PCR; TCRdb's table is partial and in-frame only. Its clone listing holds 100,000 to 150,000 clones. What was sequenced was PBMCs. The chain combines TRBV19 with TRBJ2-2; TRBD2 aligns across 12 bases. The TCR originated in a woman aged 40 to 50 in good health and CMV-seropositive. The CDR3 spells CASSIGLAGGRLFF. The CDR3 coding sequence is TGTGCCAGTAGTATAGGGCTAGCGGGAGGGAGACTGTTTTTT. The entire variable domain, with the rest obtained from reference TRBV19 and TRBJ2-2, is as follows: DGGITQSPKYLFRKEGQNVTLSCEQNLNHDAMYWYRQDPGQGLRLIYYSQIVNDFQKGDIAEGYSVSREKKESFPLTVTSAQKNPTAFYLCASSIGLAGGRLFFGEGSRLTVL.